The 7 T cell receptor beta chains presented below share a single source sample, sequenced in a study of shared clonotypes between healthy human individuals. Using immunoSEQ multiplex PCR, the repertoire was profiled, and TCRdb retains in-frame clones only, with some absent. Of roughly 1 million clones listed, under 80% are singletons. Sequenced sample: memory CD4+ T cells sorted from blood. As for subset: CD45RA-negative fraction. These receptors originate from a man between 18 and 35 years old in good health.

The chain employs TRBV27 and TRBJ2-7; the match to TRBD1 covers 10 bases. The V and J ends lost 1 base and 3 bases, in that order; junction bases with no gene match: 6. Germline CDR1 reads MNHEY; CDR2 reads SMNVEV (reference sequence). This CDR3 has 16 residues. The CDR3 protein is CASSLLGGDRGYEQYF. The CDR3 DNA is TGTGCCAGCAGTTTATTGGGTGGGGACAGGGGCTACGAGCAGTACTTC.

The rearrangement joins TRBV11-3 to TRBJ1-4; TRBD1 matches at 9 bases. This CDR3 has 15 amino acids. The V segment lost 1 base and the J segment 8 bases; nucleotides outside the gene matches: 5. Germline CDR1 is SGHNT and CDR2 is YENEEA. The CDR3 spells CASSLGDRACEKLFF. DNA for the CDR3: TGTGCCAGCAGCTTAGGGGACAGGGCTTGCGAAAAACTGTTTTTT.

Here the CDR3 DNA reads TGTGCCAGTAGTCCACGCTCCGGGACAGCCAAAGAGACCCAGTACTTC. Encoded protein: CASSPRSGTAKETQYF. The chain employs TRBV19 and TRBJ2-5; the match to TRBD1 covers 7 bases. The germline V gene has CDR1 LNHDA and CDR2 SQIVND (reference sequence). With V trimmed by 5 bases and J by 3 bases, 12 bases remained unmatched. This CDR3 comprises 16 residues.

This chain's CDR3 is CASSFHRGLSSGANVLTF. As DNA, the CDR3 is TGTGCCAGCAGCTTTCACAGGGGGCTCAGCTCTGGGGCCAACGTCCTGACTTTC. The rearrangement uses TRBV7-9 and TRBJ2-6; 9 nucleotides align to TRBD1. Germline lookup yields CDR1 SEHNR and CDR2 FQNEAQ (reference sequence). V lost 3 bases and J lost 0; bases outside the gene matches: 6. This CDR3 is built from 18 residues.

This clone was observed a single time. The J gene is TRBJ1-5, the V gene TRBV6-5; unclear D gene. Trimming removed 4 bases at V and 7 bases at J, with 11 bases between. The CDR3 has 13 residues. The germline gives CDR1 MNHEY, CDR2 SVGAGI. DNA for the CDR3: TGTGCCAGCAGTTTCGGACGGGAACAGCCCCAGCATTTT. This encodes CASSFGREQPQHF.

The chain joins TRBV7-8 to TRBJ1-1, with D uncertain. Germline loops: CDR1 SGHVS, CDR2 FQNEAQ. The CDR3 runs 14 residues. V lost 1 base and J lost 2, with 8 bases in between. The CDR3 loop is CASSLVVGNTEAFF. For the CDR3, the DNA is TGTGCCAGCAGCTTAGTTGTGGGTAACACTGAAGCTTTCTTT.

The chain employs TRBV10-2 and TRBJ2-2; D not resolved. CDR3 length equals 16 residues. The germline V and J ends were trimmed by 2 bases and 0 bases, with 10 bases remaining between them. Germline values: CDR1 WSHSY, CDR2 SAAADI. The CDR3 DNA reads as TGCGCCAGCAGTGAGCTTAGCCTCGCGAACACCGGGGAGCTGTTTTTT. This encodes CASSELSLANTGELFF.